This is a list of T cell receptor beta chains from one sample in a study of T-cell reconstitution after alpha-beta-depleted transplantation in children. Each CDR3 protein gets one entry after TCRdb re-called the PCR reads with MiXCR. The data show 420,000 or so distinct CDR3 sequences, roughly a tenth seen once. The sample in question was PBMCs from the stem cell graft donor, obtained from the stem cell graft. The receptor source for this set is a human donor who donated a stem cell graft to a child with acute myeloid leukemia. Both conserved end residues are part of each CDR3. The order of the fields is clone size, D gene, J gene, V gene, CDR3 DNA, CDR3 protein. A D gene is named only where the DNA matches it firmly. A clone size is listed for some rows: how often the clone was seen (once, few, many), or a class if it is expanded.

clone_size: few; d_call: .; j_call: TRBJ1-3; v_call: TRBV11-2; cdr3_nt: TGTGCCAGCAGCTTAGGGTGGAGTGGAAACACCATATATTTT; cdr3_aa: CASSLGWSGNTIYF
clone_size: few; d_call: .; j_call: TRBJ2-3; v_call: TRBV10-2; cdr3_nt: TGCGCCACCAACGACTGGCGGGATACGCAGTATTTT; cdr3_aa: CATNDWRDTQYF
clone_size: .; d_call: TRBD1; j_call: TRBJ2-1; v_call: TRBV20-1; cdr3_nt: TGCAGTGCTAGAGTGACAGGGATCTACAATGAGCAGTTCTTC; cdr3_aa: CSARVTGIYNEQFF
clone_size: few; d_call: .; j_call: TRBJ2-3; v_call: TRBV10-3; cdr3_nt: TGTGCCATCAGTGAGTCGGCTGCAGGGTTGAAGGCAGATACGCAGTATTTT; cdr3_aa: CAISESAAGLKADTQYF
clone_size: many; d_call: .; j_call: TRBJ2-1; v_call: TRBV29-1; cdr3_nt: TGCAGCGTTGAAGATGAGGCGGAGCAGTTCTTC; cdr3_aa: CSVEDEAEQFF
clone_size: many; d_call: .; j_call: TRBJ2-3; v_call: TRBV7-8; cdr3_nt: TGTGCCAGCAGCTTAGTGGGACTCCTGAGAACTAGCACAGATACGCAGTATTTT; cdr3_aa: CASSLVGLLRTSTDTQYF
clone_size: few; d_call: .; j_call: TRBJ1-1; v_call: TRBV12-3/TRBV12-4; cdr3_nt: TGTGCCAGCAGAGCCGATGGATACACTGAAGCTTTCTTT; cdr3_aa: CASRADGYTEAFF
clone_size: few; d_call: .; j_call: TRBJ2-1; v_call: TRBV12-3/TRBV12-4; cdr3_nt: TGTGCCAGCAGTCCGGACTTCTTCTACAATGAGCAGTTCTTC; cdr3_aa: CASSPDFFYNEQFF
clone_size: .; d_call: .; j_call: TRBJ1-5; v_call: TRBV6-1; cdr3_nt: TGTGCCAGCTCTGCACTCGGCAATCAGCCCCAGCATTTT; cdr3_aa: CASSALGNQPQHF
clone_size: .; d_call: TRBD1; j_call: TRBJ1-4; v_call: TRBV9; cdr3_nt: TGTGCCAGCAGCGTCAGCGGGACAGCTAATGAAAAACTGTTTTTT; cdr3_aa: CASSVSGTANEKLFF
clone_size: .; d_call: .; j_call: TRBJ1-2; v_call: TRBV3-1; cdr3_nt: TGTGCCAGCAGCCCGGACCGCCTAGGCTACACCTTC; cdr3_aa: CASSPDRLGYTF
clone_size: many; d_call: .; j_call: TRBJ2-7; v_call: TRBV5-1; cdr3_nt: TGCGCCAGCAGCTTGGAGGCAGGGCGGACCTACGAGCAGTACTTC; cdr3_aa: CASSLEAGRTYEQYF
clone_size: many; d_call: .; j_call: TRBJ2-2; v_call: TRBV2; cdr3_nt: TGTGCCAGCAGTGTTTACACCGGGGAGCTGTTTTTT; cdr3_aa: CASSVYTGELFF
clone_size: .; d_call: .; j_call: TRBJ1-4; v_call: TRBV6-1; cdr3_nt: TGTGCCAGCAGTGTTGTCCAGGCGTTGGTTTTT; cdr3_aa: CASSVVQALVF
clone_size: many; d_call: TRBD2; j_call: TRBJ2-5; v_call: TRBV20-1; cdr3_nt: TGCAGTGCTAGGACGACACTAGCGGGGCTGGAGACCCAGTACTTC; cdr3_aa: CSARTTLAGLETQYF
clone_size: few; d_call: .; j_call: TRBJ1-4; v_call: TRBV20-1; cdr3_nt: TGCAGTGCTGGAGAATTCAGGGGTGACAATGAAAAACTGTTTTTT; cdr3_aa: CSAGEFRGDNEKLFF